This entry is about one TCR beta chain. The data belong to a study of T cells in Graves' hyperthyroidism and ophthalmopathy. Template material for amplifying TCR beta CDR3 regions consisted of RNA transcripts. An initial round of RT-PCR targeting the TCR CDR3 relied on the HTBI primer set. TCRdb re-analysed the multiplex PCR reads in MiXCR, keeping a single row per CDR3 protein. This table holds about 400,000 distinct CDR3 sequences, under 15% found once. Those patients with uncontrolled infection, other autoimmune disease, pregnancy or lactation were excluded. The source of the PBMCs was around 10 ml of fresh peripheral blood. The clonotype was recovered from a woman in her thirties with Graves' hyperthyroidism. Sequencing was carried out using blood.

CDR3 DNA sequence: TGTGCCAGCAGCTTCAACAGTGGATGGTCCTACGAGCAGTACTTC. It codes for CASSFNSGWSYEQYF. The chain links TRBV2 to TRBJ2-7; no firm D call. CDR1 SNHLY and CDR2 FYNNEI come from the germline V gene. Trimming pared 6 bases from V and 1 base from J, leaving 16 bases between. CDR3 length equals 15 residues.